Below are 28 T cell receptor beta chains sequenced from a single sample in a study of cytomegalovirus exposure and HLA in healthy donors. The PCR employed 60 Vbeta primers together with 13 Jbeta primers. Measured with immunoSEQ multiplex PCR; TCRdb has only the in-frame clones, and not every one. The sample yields approximately 100,000 clones, under 80% seen once. Material: PBMCs. Every receptor here comes from a man in his forties in good health and CMV-seronegative.

This clone was detected only a few times. J is TRBJ2-6 and V is TRBV15; no clear D gene. Germline V gene lookup returns CDR1 LNHNV and CDR2 YYDKDF (reference sequence). V lost 1 base and J 0 bases, leaving 4 bases between the germline ends. The CDR3 sequence is 15 residues long. The CDR3 is CATSRGSSGANVLTF. CDR3 sequence (DNA): TGTGCCACCAGCAGAGGGAGCTCTGGGGCCAACGTCCTGACTTTC.

The genes are TRBV11-2 and TRBJ1-2, with 11 bases identical to TRBD1. This CDR3 spans 16 amino acids. CDR1 and CDR2 from the germline V gene are SGHAT and FQNNGV. The V gene end was trimmed by 1 base and the J gene end by 4 bases; junction bases not matched to a gene: 5. The CDR3 sequence is CASSLGRTGGIYGYTF. As DNA, the CDR3 is TGTGCCAGCAGCTTAGGAAGGACAGGGGGCATCTATGGCTACACCTTC.

Only a few counts were recorded for this clone. The same CDR3 arises from other DNA sequences in this sample as well. The J gene is TRBJ1-6, the V gene TRBV27; D gene uncertain. CDR3 length: 17 residues. V lost 5 bases and J 3 bases, leaving 17 bases between the germline ends. Per the germline V gene, CDR1 is MNHEY and CDR2 is SMNVEV (reference sequence). The CDR3 DNA reads as TGTGCCAGCAGTCGAAAGGATCTGCGGCTCTATAATTCACCCCTCCACTTT. Protein: CASSRKDLRLYNSPLHF.

This chain uses TRBV7-9 with TRBJ1-1; tentative D call: TRBD1 (6 bases). Germline CDR1 SEHNR, CDR2 FQNEAQ (reference sequence). The CDR3 spans 15 residues. V was trimmed by 1 base and J by 5 bases, leaving 14 bases between them. CDR3 residues: CASSLGGGERTEAFF. The CDR3 nucleotides read TGTGCCAGCAGCTTAGGAGGGGGTGAGAGGACTGAAGCTTTCTTT.

This clone has more than one count but fewer than ten. The rearrangement joins TRBV11-2 to TRBJ2-2; D is uncertain. V was cut by 0 bases and J by 6 bases, with 5 bases left in between. From germline, CDR1 is SGHAT and CDR2 FQNNGV. This CDR3 contains 13 residues. The CDR3 spells CASSLESSGELFF. CDR3 coding DNA: TGTGCCAGCAGCTTAGAGTCTTCCGGGGAGCTGTTTTTT.

The chain uses TRBV4-3 and TRBJ2-5; tentative D call: TRBD2 (6 bases). The CDR3 spans 15 residues. The germline V gene encodes CDR1 LGHNA and CDR2 YSLEER. Trimming left V 0 bases short and J 4 bases short, with 12 bases between. The CDR3 region has the DNA TGCGCCAGCAGCCAAGACGGAGGGGCGTCAGAGACCCAGTACTTC. Protein product: CASSQDGGASETQYF.

The J gene is TRBJ1-2, the V gene TRBV6-5; D gene uncertain. Between the trimmed V and J ends, which lost 0 bases and 0 bases, there was a span of 5 bases. The CDR3 is 14 residues long. Germline CDR1 MNHEY, CDR2 SVGAGI. CDR3 region: CASSYSFANYGYTF. In nucleotides, the CDR3 is TGTGCCAGCAGTTACTCCTTTGCTAACTATGGCTACACCTTC.

V usage is TRBV2 and J usage is TRBJ2-3, with 9 bases identical to TRBD2. Looked up from germline, CDR1 is SNHLY and CDR2 is FYNNEI. The ends lost 4 bases at V and 4 bases at J; junction bases unmatched: 6. The CDR3 has 15 residues. DNA for the CDR3: TGTGCCAGCAGTGGGGCGGGGGGGCCGTCAGATACGCAGTATTTT. Its protein is CASSGAGGPSDTQYF.

The chain uses TRBV7-6 and TRBJ1-4; 7 positions match TRBD1. V shed 8 bases and J 10 bases; nucleotides not matched to a gene: 16. Germline CDR1 SGHVS, CDR2 FNYEAQ. The length of the CDR3 is 15 residues. The CDR3, as DNA: TGTGCCAGCGCAAGAGCCCGCCAGGCAGGGGGAAAACTGTTTTTT. The encoded protein is CASARARQAGGKLFF.

The chain uses TRBV7-2 and TRBJ1-3; TRBD1 matches at 8 bases. The junction had 5 bases not matched to a gene; V was cut back by 2 bases and J by 8 bases. Per the germline V gene, CDR1 is SGHTA and CDR2 is FQGNSA. This CDR3 has 14 amino acids. CDR3 region: CASSLRQGRYTIYF. CDR3 nucleotides: TGTGCCAGCAGCTTAAGACAGGGGCGGTACACCATATATTTT.

V gene TRBV7-9 combines with J gene TRBJ2-5; the D gene is possibly TRBD1 (5 bases). The CDR3 has 15 amino acids. The V end lost 5 bases, the J end lost 2 bases, and 15 bases lay between the germline ends. Germline-derived CDR1 and CDR2 are SEHNR and FQNEAQ (reference sequence). The CDR3 region has the DNA TGTGCCAGCAGCGCTCGGACACCAAGTCAAGAGACCCAGTACTTC. This translates into CASSARTPSQETQYF.

A single count supports this clone. The gene calls are TRBV5-6 and TRBJ1-1; 10 bases agree with TRBD1. This CDR3 contains 16 residues. Germline assignment: CDR1 SGHDT and CDR2 YYEEEE. Germline trimming cut 3 bases from V and 0 bases from J; bases unmatched to any gene: 5. The CDR3 nucleotides are TGTGCCAGCAGCTCCGACAGGGGGCTCGTGAACACTGAAGCTTTCTTT. Protein sequence: CASSSDRGLVNTEAFF. Based on the CDR3 plus reference TRBV5-6 and TRBJ1-1, the full variable domain is DAGVTQSPTHLIKTRGQQVTLRCSPKSGHDTVSWYQQALGQGPQFIFQYYEEEERQRGNFPDRFSGHQFPNYSSELNVNALLLGDSALYLCASSSDRGLVNTEAFFGQGTRLTVV.

The J gene is TRBJ1-2, the V gene TRBV4-1; D is unclear. Trimming took 3 bases from V and 0 from J, leaving 11 bases between them. Germline assignment: CDR1 MGHRA and CDR2 YSYEKL. This CDR3 comprises 15 residues. The CDR3 reads CASSQMTRANYGYTF. CDR3 coding DNA: TGCGCCAGCAGCCAGATGACCCGGGCTAACTATGGCTACACCTTC.

This clone was detected only a few times. V and J are TRBV30 and TRBJ2-5; D is ambiguous. CDR1 is GTSNPN, CDR2 SVGIG, per germline (reference sequence). The germline V and J ends were trimmed by 3 bases and 4 bases, with 15 bases remaining between them. CDR3 length equals 14 residues. CDR3: CAWSETSTGETQYF. CDR3 in DNA: TGTGCCTGGAGCGAGACTTCCACGGGAGAGACCCAGTACTTC.

This chain joins TRBV5-1 and TRBJ2-1, with 7 bases identical to TRBD1. The CDR3 runs 16 residues. Per germline, CDR1 SGHRS and CDR2 YFSETQ. The V and J ends lost 4 bases and 7 bases, in that order; junction bases with no gene match: 14. As DNA, the CDR3 is TGCGCCAGCAGCGAGACCGCGACAGGGATGGGAAATGAGCAGTTCTTC. This sequence encodes CASSETATGMGNEQFF.

This clone has only one observation. V and J are TRBV6-5 and TRBJ1-4, with D hard to call. The CDR3 has 16 amino acids. Germline V gene sequence: CDR1 MNHEY, CDR2 SVGAGI. Trimming took off 0 bases at V and 2 bases at J, with 10 bases between the two ends. The CDR3: CASSYSIGVTNEKLFF. The CDR3 nucleotides are TGTGCCAGCAGTTACTCGATCGGGGTTACTAATGAAAAACTGTTTTTT.

The chain links TRBV2 to TRBJ2-5; D is ambiguous. There are 13 residues in the CDR3. Germline CDR1 SNHLY, CDR2 FYNNEI. Trimming took off 6 bases at V and 6 bases at J, with 14 bases between the two ends. This CDR3 reads CASSARGVKTQYF. The CDR3 DNA is TGTGCCAGCAGCGCCCGAGGTGTTAAGACCCAGTACTTC.

The V call is TRBV7-9, the J call TRBJ1-1; the D is unclear. The CDR3 is 14 amino acids. Germline V gene lookup returns CDR1 SEHNR and CDR2 FQNEAQ (reference sequence). Trimming left V 5 bases short and J 4 bases short, with 14 bases between. The CDR3 DNA follows: TGTGCCAGCAGCCCCCCCGCGGGTCTCACTGAAGCTTTCTTT. Its translation is CASSPPAGLTEAFF.

This chain uses TRBV5-5 with TRBJ1-1; 8 nucleotides line up with TRBD1. The ends lost 3 bases at V and 4 bases at J; junction bases unmatched: 2. This CDR3 is 13 amino acids long. Germline CDR1 reads SGHKS; CDR2 reads YYEKEE (reference sequence). CDR3 coding DNA: TGTGCCAGCAGCTCTGACAGGGGCACTGAAGCTTTCTTT. Translated: CASSSDRGTEAFF.

Concerning this clone itself: A junction end diverges from the germline sequence, so it may reflect a read error. The chain links TRBV7-9 to TRBJ1-4, with unresolved D. Germline lookup yields CDR1 SEHNR and CDR2 FQNEAQ (reference sequence). This CDR3 region has 13 residues. The CDR3 DNA follows: TGTTCCAGCAGCCTCGGAGGCAATGAAAAACTGTTTTTT. It is translated as CSSSLGGNEKLFF.

A few counts support this clone. The V and J genes are TRBV10-3 and TRBJ2-3; D might be TRBD1 (6 bases). In germline, CDR1 is ENHRY, CDR2 SYGVKD. The length of the CDR3 is 15 residues. V dropped 7 bases and J dropped 1 base, with 15 bases sitting between them. The CDR3 region is CAINPHRDGTDTQYF. CDR3 DNA: TGTGCCATCAACCCCCACAGGGACGGCACAGATACGCAGTATTTT.

This chain joins TRBV12-5 and TRBJ2-3, with TRBD1 identical over 8 bases. The CDR3 spans 16 residues. V was clipped by 1 base and J by 4 bases; unmatched bases: 7. Germline values: CDR1 LGHNT, CDR2 FRNRAP. Written as DNA, the CDR3 is TGTGCTAGTGGTTTGGCCCGACAGGGGCCCCCAGATACGCAGTATTTT. Its translation is CASGLARQGPPDTQYF.

The chain uses TRBV5-1 and TRBJ1-6; 10 nucleotides line up with TRBD1. The CDR3 runs 14 residues. Looked up from germline, CDR1 is SGHRS and CDR2 is YFSETQ. J lost 14 bases, V lost 2 bases, and 7 bases had no gene match. DNA for the CDR3: TGCGCCAGCAGCTTCGGGACAGGGGTGGTGGCCCTCCACTTT. This translates into CASSFGTGVVALHF.

V usage is TRBV2 and J usage is TRBJ1-2; D is undetermined. This CDR3 has 11 amino acids. Germline CDR1 reads SNHLY; CDR2 reads FYNNEI. V lost 8 bases to trimming and J lost 2 bases, with 6 bases between them. The DNA of the CDR3 is TGTGCCAGCGGCAGAAACTATGGCTACACCTTC. Translation gives CASGRNYGYTF.

The V gene is TRBV10-3, the J gene TRBJ1-2, with 8 nucleotides matching TRBD1. In germline, CDR1 is ENHRY, CDR2 SYGVKD. CDR3 length equals 13 residues. Germline trimming cut 10 bases from V and 2 bases from J; bases unmatched to any gene: 6. CDR3 DNA sequence: TGTGCCACGGGGACAGGAGAGAACTATGGCTACACCTTC. Amino acids: CATGTGENYGYTF.

The chain carries TRBV7-9 and TRBJ1-5; a weak D match, TRBD1 (5 bases). This CDR3 has 15 residues. The V and J ends lost 4 bases and 6 bases respectively, with 16 bases between them. Looked up from germline, CDR1 is SEHNR and CDR2 is FQNEAQ (reference sequence). CDR3 coding DNA: TGTGCCAGCAGCTCCGGGGGGGATGGTAGTCAGCCCCAGCATTTT. Its protein product is CASSSGGDGSQPQHF.

The chain recombines TRBV5-1 with TRBJ2-3; D remains unclear. The germline V and J ends were trimmed by 0 bases and 4 bases, with 12 bases remaining between them. Germline V lookup: CDR1 SGHRS, CDR2 YFSETQ. CDR3 length: 15 amino acids. In DNA, the CDR3 is TGCGCCAGCAGCTTGGGTGACTTCCGAGCAGATACGCAGTATTTT. Its translation is CASSLGDFRADTQYF.

V usage is TRBV19 and J usage is TRBJ1-5, with a possible D match to TRBD1 (6 bases). V was shortened by 4 bases and J by 1 base, with 11 bases between the two germline ends. Germline CDR1 reads LNHDA; CDR2 reads SQIVND (reference sequence). The length of the CDR3 is 15 residues. This CDR3 is CASSTPQGSNQPQHF. Written as DNA, the CDR3 is TGTGCCAGTAGTACACCACAGGGAAGCAATCAGCCCCAGCATTTT.